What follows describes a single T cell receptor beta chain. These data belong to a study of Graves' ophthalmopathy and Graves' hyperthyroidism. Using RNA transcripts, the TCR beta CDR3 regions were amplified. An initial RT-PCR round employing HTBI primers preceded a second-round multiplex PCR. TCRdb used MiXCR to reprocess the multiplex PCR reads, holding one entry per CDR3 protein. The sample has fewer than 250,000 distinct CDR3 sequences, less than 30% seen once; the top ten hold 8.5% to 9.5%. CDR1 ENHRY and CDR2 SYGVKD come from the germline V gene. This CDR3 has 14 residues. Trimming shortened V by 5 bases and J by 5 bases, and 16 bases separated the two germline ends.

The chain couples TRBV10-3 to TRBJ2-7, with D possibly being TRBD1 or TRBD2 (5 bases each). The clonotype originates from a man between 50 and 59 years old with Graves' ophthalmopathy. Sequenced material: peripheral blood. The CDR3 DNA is TGTGCCATCAGTTCCGGGACCTCTGGAGACGAGCAGTACTTC. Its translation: CAISSGTSGDEQYF.